Listed below are T cell receptor beta chains from one sample, sequenced in a study of early T cells in non-severe SARS-CoV-2 infection. TCRdb analysed the 5' RACE reads with MiXCR anew, one entry per CDR3 protein. The data show 75,000 to 90,000 distinct CDR3 sequences, over 9.5% seen once. This specimen was whole blood, taken at baseline. The receptor source for this set is an adult who was a healthcare worker with PCR-confirmed SARS-CoV-2 infection or an uninfected control (not recorded which). The CDR3 runs from the conserved cysteine through the conserved F or W. The D gene is left open where the match is weak. Clone size appears in some rows only: once, few, many, or a class for an expanded clone.

17	NA	TRBV5-5	TRBJ2-3	few	CASSLSTRAFGTDTQYF	TGTGCCAGCAGCTTGTCGACTAGGGCCTTCGGCACAGATACGCAGTATTTT
15	NA	TRBV12-5	TRBJ2-1	many	CASGLGLRSNNEQFF	TGTGCTAGTGGTTTGGGGTTACGCTCCAACAATGAGCAGTTCTTC
13	NA	TRBV20-1	TRBJ2-3	NA	CSAHPLTGATQYF	TGCAGTGCTCACCCTTTGACGGGGGCTACGCAGTATTTT
11	NA	TRBV7-9	TRBJ2-7	few	CASIEGYEQYF	TGTGCCAGCATAGAAGGTTACGAGCAGTACTTC
13	NA	TRBV7-8	TRBJ2-7	NA	CASSVPGAYEQYF	TGTGCCAGCAGCGTCCCGGGTGCCTACGAGCAGTACTTC
13	NA	TRBV27	TRBJ1-2	many	CASSFAGSDGYTF	TGTGCCAGCAGTTTTGCAGGCTCCGATGGCTACACCTTC
13	NA	TRBV7-2	TRBJ2-3	many	CASSLAAGAAQYF	TGTGCCAGCAGCTTAGCCGCGGGGGCGGCGCAGTATTTT
15	TRBD2	TRBV13	TRBJ2-2	many	CASKISGVNTGELFF	TGTGCCAGCAAAATTAGCGGGGTCAACACCGGGGAGCTGTTTTTT
15	NA	TRBV7-3	TRBJ2-2	NA	CASRHLTANTGELFF	TGTGCCAGCAGGCATCTAACCGCGAACACCGGGGAGCTGTTTTTT
13	NA	TRBV6-5	TRBJ2-7	NA	CASKFGEAGEQYF	TGTGCCAGCAAATTTGGGGAGGCAGGCGAGCAGTACTTC
12	NA	TRBV30	TRBJ2-4	few	CAWSTSQNIQYF	TGTGCCTGGAGTACCAGTCAAAACATTCAGTACTTC
13	NA	TRBV18	TRBJ2-5	NA	CASSPNNEETQYF	TGTGCCAGCTCACCAAACAATGAAGAGACCCAGTACTTC
22	TRBD1	TRBV10-3	TRBJ2-6	NA	CAISDWGRGQGASRSGANVLTF	TGTGCCATCAGTGACTGGGGAAGGGGACAGGGGGCGTCCCGCTCTGGGGCCAACGTCCTGACTTTC
15	TRBD2	TRBV27	TRBJ2-3	few	CASSSGTSGNGAQYF	TGTGCCAGCAGTTCCGGGACTAGCGGGAACGGAGCGCAGTATTTT
12	NA	TRBV12-3/TRBV12-4	TRBJ1-4	many	CASSPYREKLFF	TGTGCCAGCAGTCCCTACAGGGAAAAACTGTTTTTT
16	TRBD1	TRBV20-1	TRBJ2-1	few	CSARDLGQGERSEQFF	TGCAGTGCTAGAGATCTCGGACAGGGGGAACGTAGTGAGCAGTTCTTC
14	NA	TRBV7-3	TRBJ2-1	many	CASSTPGTHNEQFF	TGTGCCAGCAGCACACCCGGGACTCACAATGAGCAGTTCTTC
14	NA	TRBV12-3/TRBV12-4	TRBJ2-2	NA	CASSPTGWTGELFF	TGTGCCAGCAGTCCAACAGGGTGGACCGGGGAGCTGTTTTTT
14	TRBD1	TRBV12-3/TRBV12-4	TRBJ1-4	NA	CASSFGRGKEKLFF	TGTGCCAGCAGTTTCGGCAGGGGGAAAGAAAAACTGTTTTTT
15	TRBD1	TRBV2	TRBJ2-1	many	CATLRGTGGYNEQFF	TGTGCCACCTTACGTGGGACAGGGGGGTACAATGAGCAGTTCTTC
15	NA	TRBV20-1	TRBJ1-1	few	CSARDQGTMNTEAFF	TGCAGTGCTAGAGATCAAGGGACTATGAACACTGAAGCTTTCTTT
18	TRBD2	TRBV7-9	TRBJ2-1	many	CASSDGTSGRASYNEQFF	TGTGCCAGCAGCGATGGGACTAGCGGGAGAGCCTCCTACAATGAGCAGTTCTTC
14	NA	TRBV27	TRBJ2-5	many	CASSLTARTETQYF	TGTGCCAGCAGTTTAACGGCTCGGACGGAGACCCAGTACTTC
12	NA	TRBV29-1	TRBJ2-7	NA	CSVRRGGDEQYF	TGCAGCGTTCGTCGGGGTGGGGACGAGCAGTACTTC
13	NA	TRBV6-5	TRBJ1-1	many	CASSSVRNTEAFF	TGTGCCAGCAGTTCCGTCAGGAACACTGAAGCTTTCTTT
11	NA	TRBV20-1	TRBJ1-1	NA	CSARKNTEAFF	TGCAGTGCTAGGAAGAACACTGAAGCTTTCTTT
11	NA	TRBV25-1	TRBJ1-1	few	CASSLRAEAFF	TGTGCCAGCAGTCTTCGAGCTGAAGCTTTCTTT
17	NA	TRBV13	TRBJ1-3	many	CASSLGGTIHSGNTIYF	TGTGCCAGCAGCTTAGGCGGGACCATCCACTCTGGAAACACCATATATTTT
15	NA	TRBV4-2	TRBJ2-7	many	CASSQDLLATNEQYF	TGTGCCAGCAGCCAAGATCTTCTAGCAACCAACGAGCAGTACTTC
15	TRBD1	TRBV27	TRBJ2-7	many	CASSPTGVFSYEQYF	TGTGCCAGCAGTCCAACAGGGGTCTTCTCCTACGAGCAGTACTTC
14	NA	TRBV6-6	TRBJ2-7	many	CASSPSRGSYEQYF	TGTGCCAGCAGTCCCTCCCGGGGCTCCTACGAGCAGTACTTC
14	NA	TRBV5-1	TRBJ1-5	many	CASSLGDPNQPQHF	TGCGCCAGCAGCTTGGGGGACCCCAATCAGCCCCAGCATTTT
14	NA	TRBV24-1	TRBJ2-1	many	CATSDLRRVGEQFF	TGTGCCACCAGTGATTTGCGCAGGGTGGGTGAGCAGTTCTTC
16	NA	TRBV4-1	TRBJ2-5	NA	CASSQVFSGKQETQYF	TGCGCCAGCAGCCAAGTTTTTAGCGGTAAACAAGAGACCCAGTACTTC
13	NA	TRBV19	TRBJ2-1	NA	CASSSTKPHEQFF	TGTGCCAGTAGTAGCACTAAGCCACATGAGCAGTTCTTC
14	TRBD2	TRBV28	TRBJ2-7	many	CASSGTSDLYEQYF	TGTGCCAGCAGTGGGACTAGCGATCTCTACGAGCAGTACTTC
18	TRBD1	TRBV25-1	TRBJ1-5	medium-sized	CASSEAGTTGNGNQPQHF	TGTGCCAGCAGTGAAGCCGGGACGACAGGGAACGGGAATCAGCCCCAGCATTTT
18	TRBD2	TRBV7-2	TRBJ2-1	few	CASSFARLAGVAADEQFF	TGTGCCAGCAGCTTCGCCCGACTAGCGGGAGTCGCGGCGGATGAGCAGTTCTTC
13	NA	TRBV5-5	TRBJ1-5	NA	CASSSDSHQPQHF	TGTGCCAGCAGCTCCGACAGCCATCAGCCCCAGCATTTT
11	NA	TRBV24-1	TRBJ2-1	NA	CATSDFDEQFF	TGTGCCACCAGTGATTTTGATGAGCAGTTCTTC
15	NA	TRBV27	TRBJ2-6	few	CASSRLSSGANVLTF	TGTGCCAGCAGTCGACTTAGCTCTGGGGCCAACGTCCTGACTTTC
13	NA	TRBV2	TRBJ2-1	NA	CASTPLSNNEQFF	TGTGCCAGCACCCCTCTAAGTAACAATGAGCAGTTCTTC
14	TRBD2	TRBV20-1	TRBJ2-2	once	CSASVAGLTGELFF	TGCAGTGCTAGTGTAGCGGGCCTCACCGGGGAGCTGTTTTTT
11	NA	TRBV2	TRBJ2-1	many	CASSSDNEQFF	TGTGCCAGCAGTTCGGACAATGAGCAGTTCTTC
14	TRBD1	TRBV20-1	TRBJ2-7	few	CSAIARTGLGEQYF	TGCAGTGCCATAGCTCGGACAGGGTTGGGTGAGCAGTACTTC
13	NA	TRBV11-2	TRBJ2-7	NA	CASSPLSLYEQYF	TGTGCCAGCAGCCCCCTTTCCTTGTACGAGCAGTACTTC
16	TRBD2	TRBV4-2	TRBJ2-7	many	CASSQDRGLAGDEQYF	TGTGCCAGCAGCCAAGATCGAGGACTAGCGGGAGACGAGCAGTACTTC
15	NA	TRBV5-4	TRBJ2-3	NA	CASSSSGSSTDTQYF	TGTGCCAGCAGCTCCAGCGGGTCTAGCACAGATACGCAGTATTTT